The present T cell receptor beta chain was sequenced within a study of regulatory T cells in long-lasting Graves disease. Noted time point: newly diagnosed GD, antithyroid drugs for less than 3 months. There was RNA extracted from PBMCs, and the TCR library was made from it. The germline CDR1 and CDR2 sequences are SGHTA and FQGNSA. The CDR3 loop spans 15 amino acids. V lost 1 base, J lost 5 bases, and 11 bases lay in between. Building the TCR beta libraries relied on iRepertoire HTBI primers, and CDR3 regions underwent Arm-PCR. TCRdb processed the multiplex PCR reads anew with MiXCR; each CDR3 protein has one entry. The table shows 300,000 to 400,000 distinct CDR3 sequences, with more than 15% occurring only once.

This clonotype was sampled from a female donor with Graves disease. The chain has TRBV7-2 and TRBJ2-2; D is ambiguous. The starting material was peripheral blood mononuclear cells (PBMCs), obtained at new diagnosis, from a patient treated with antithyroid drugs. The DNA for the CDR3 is TGTGCCAGCAGCTTAGGGGTCCAGACGACCGGGGAGCTGTTTTTT. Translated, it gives CASSLGVQTTGELFF.